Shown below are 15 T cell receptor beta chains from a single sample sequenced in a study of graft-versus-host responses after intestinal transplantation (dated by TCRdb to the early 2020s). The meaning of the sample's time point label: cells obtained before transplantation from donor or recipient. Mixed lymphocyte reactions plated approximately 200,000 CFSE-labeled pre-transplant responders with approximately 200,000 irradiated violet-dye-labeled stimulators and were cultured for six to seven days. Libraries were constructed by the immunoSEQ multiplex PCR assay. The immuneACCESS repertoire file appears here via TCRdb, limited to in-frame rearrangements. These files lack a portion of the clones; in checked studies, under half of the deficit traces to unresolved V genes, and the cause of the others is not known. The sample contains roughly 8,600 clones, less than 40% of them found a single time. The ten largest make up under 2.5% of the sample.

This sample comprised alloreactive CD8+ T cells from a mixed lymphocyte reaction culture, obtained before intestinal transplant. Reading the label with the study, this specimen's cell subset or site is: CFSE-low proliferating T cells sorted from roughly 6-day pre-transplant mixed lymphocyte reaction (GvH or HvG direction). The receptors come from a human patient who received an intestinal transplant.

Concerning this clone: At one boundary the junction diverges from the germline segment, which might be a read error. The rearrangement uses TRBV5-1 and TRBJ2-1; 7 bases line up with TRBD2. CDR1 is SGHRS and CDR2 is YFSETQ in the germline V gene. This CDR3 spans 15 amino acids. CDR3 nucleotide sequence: TGCGTCAGCAGCTTGGCGGGAGTCCAGTACAATGAGCAGTTCTTC. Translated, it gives CVSSLAGVQYNEQFF.

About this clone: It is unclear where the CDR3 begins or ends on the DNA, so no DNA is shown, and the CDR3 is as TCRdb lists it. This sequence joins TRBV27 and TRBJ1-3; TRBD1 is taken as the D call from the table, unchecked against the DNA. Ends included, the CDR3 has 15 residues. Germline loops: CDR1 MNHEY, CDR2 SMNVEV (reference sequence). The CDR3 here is CASSLTVATGNTTYF.

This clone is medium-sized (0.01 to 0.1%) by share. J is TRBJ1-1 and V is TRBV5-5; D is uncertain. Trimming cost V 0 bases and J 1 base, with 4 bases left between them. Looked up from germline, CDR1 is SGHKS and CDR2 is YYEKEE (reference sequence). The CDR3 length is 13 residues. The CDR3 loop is CASSLDTNTEAFF. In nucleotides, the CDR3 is TGTGCCAGCAGCTTGGACACGAACACTGAAGCTTTCTTT.

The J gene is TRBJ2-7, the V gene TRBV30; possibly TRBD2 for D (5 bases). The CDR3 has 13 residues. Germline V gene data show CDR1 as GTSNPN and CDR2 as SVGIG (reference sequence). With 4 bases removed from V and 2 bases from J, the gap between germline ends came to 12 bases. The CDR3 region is CAWTPGSAYEQYF. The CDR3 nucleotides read TGTGCCTGGACACCGGGATCCGCCTACGAGCAGTACTTC.

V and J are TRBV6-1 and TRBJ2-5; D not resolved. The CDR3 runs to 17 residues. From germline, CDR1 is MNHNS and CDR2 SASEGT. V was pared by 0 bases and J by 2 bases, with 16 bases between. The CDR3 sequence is CASSEALLGSLQETQYF. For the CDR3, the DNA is TGTGCCAGCAGTGAAGCGCTTCTAGGATCACTTCAAGAGACCCAGTACTTC.

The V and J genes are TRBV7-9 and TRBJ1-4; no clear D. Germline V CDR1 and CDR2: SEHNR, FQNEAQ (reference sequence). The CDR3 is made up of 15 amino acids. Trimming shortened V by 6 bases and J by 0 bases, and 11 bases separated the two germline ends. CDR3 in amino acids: CASSSGRATNEKLFF. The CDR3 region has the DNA TGTGCCAGCAGTTCGGGTCGAGCAACTAATGAAAAACTGTTTTTT. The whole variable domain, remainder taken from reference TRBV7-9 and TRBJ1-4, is DTGVSQNPRHKITKRGQNVTFRCDPISEHNRLYWYRQTLGQGPEFLTYFQNEAQLEKSRLLSDRFSAERPKGSFSTLEIQRTEQGDSAMYLCASSSGRATNEKLFFGSGTQLSVL.

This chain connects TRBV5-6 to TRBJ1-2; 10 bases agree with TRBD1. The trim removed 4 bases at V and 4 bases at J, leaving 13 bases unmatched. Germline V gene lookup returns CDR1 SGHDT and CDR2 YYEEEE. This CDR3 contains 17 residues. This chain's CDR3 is CASSDDRGRLFVYGYTF. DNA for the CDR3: TGTGCCAGCAGCGACGACAGGGGGCGGTTGTTCGTCTATGGCTACACCTTC.

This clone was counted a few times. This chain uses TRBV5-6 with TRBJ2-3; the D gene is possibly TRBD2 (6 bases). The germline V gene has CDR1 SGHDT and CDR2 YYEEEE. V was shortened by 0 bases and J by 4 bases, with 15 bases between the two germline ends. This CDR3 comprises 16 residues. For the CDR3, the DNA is TGTGCCAGCAGCTTGGCCGTGGGAGGAAGCGCAGATACGCAGTATTTT. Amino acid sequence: CASSLAVGGSADTQYF.

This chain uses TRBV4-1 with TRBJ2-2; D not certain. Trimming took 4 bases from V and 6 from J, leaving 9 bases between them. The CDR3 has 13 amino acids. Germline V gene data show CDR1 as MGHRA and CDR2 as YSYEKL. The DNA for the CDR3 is TGCGCCAGCAGCCCCCCCTTAGCCGGGGAGCTGTTTTTT. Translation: CASSPPLAGELFF.

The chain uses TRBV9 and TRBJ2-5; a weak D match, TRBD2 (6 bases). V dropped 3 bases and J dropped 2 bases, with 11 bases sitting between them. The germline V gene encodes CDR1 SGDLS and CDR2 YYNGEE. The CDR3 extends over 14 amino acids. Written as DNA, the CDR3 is TGTGCCAGCAGCGGTAGCGGACTACAAGAGACCCAGTACTTC. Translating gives CASSGSGLQETQYF.

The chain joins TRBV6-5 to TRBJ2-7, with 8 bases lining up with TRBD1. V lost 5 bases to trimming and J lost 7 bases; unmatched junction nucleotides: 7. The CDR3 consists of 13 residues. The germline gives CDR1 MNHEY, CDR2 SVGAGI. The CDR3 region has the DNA TGTGCCAGCAGTCCCAGACAGGGGTGGGAGCAGTACTTC. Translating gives CASSPRQGWEQYF.

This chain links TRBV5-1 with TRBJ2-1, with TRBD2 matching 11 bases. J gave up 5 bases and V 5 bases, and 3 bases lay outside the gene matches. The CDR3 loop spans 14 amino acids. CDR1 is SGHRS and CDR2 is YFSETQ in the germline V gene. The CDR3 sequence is CASSRLAGNNEQFF. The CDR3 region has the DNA TGCGCCAGCAGTAGACTAGCGGGAAACAATGAGCAGTTCTTC.

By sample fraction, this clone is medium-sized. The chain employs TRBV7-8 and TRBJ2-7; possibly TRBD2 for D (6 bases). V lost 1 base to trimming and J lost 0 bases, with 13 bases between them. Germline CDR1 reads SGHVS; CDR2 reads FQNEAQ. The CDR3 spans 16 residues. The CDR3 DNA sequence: TGTGCCAGCAGCTTAGTTTACGGGGGAGGCTCCTACGAGCAGTACTTC. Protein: CASSLVYGGGSYEQYF.

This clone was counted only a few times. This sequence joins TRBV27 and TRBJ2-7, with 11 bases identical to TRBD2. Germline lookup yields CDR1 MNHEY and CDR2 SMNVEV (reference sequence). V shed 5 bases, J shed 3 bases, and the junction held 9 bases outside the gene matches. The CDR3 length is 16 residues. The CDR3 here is CASSLTGLAENYEQYF. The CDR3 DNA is TGTGCCAGCAGTCTCACGGGACTAGCGGAAAACTACGAGCAGTACTTC.

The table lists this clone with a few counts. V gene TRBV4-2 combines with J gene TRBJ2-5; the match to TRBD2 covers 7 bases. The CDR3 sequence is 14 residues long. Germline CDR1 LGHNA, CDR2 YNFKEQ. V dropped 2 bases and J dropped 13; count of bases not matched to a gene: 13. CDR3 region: CASSQTTSYRVTYF. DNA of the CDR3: TGTGCCAGCAGCCAAACGACTAGCTACAGAGTTACGTACTTC.